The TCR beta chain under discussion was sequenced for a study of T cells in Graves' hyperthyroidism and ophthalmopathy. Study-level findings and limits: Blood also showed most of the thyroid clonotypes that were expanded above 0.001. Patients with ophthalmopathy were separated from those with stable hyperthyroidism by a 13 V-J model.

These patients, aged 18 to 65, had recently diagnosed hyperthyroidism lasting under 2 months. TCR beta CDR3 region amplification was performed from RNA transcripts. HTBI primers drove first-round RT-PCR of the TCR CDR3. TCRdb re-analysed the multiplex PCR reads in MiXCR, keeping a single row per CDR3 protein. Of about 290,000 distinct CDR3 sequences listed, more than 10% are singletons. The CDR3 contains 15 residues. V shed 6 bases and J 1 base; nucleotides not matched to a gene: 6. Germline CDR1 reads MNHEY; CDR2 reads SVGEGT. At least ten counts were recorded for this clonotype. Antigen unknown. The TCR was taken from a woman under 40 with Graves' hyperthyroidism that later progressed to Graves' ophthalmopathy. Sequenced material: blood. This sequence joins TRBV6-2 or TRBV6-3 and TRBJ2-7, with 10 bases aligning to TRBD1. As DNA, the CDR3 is TGTGCCAGCAGCGCGCCGGGACAGGGGTCCTACGAGCAGTACTTC. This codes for CASSAPGQGSYEQYF.